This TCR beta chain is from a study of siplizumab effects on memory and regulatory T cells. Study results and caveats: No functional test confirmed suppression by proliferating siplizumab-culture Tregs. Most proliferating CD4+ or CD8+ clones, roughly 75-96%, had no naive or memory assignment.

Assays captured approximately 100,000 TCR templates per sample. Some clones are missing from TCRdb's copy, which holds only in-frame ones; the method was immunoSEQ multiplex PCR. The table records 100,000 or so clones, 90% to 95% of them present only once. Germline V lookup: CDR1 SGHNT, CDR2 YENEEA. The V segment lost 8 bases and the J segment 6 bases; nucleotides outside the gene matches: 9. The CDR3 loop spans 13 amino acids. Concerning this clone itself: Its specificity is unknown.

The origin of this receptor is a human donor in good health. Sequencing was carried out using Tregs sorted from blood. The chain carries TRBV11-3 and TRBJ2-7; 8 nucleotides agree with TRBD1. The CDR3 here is CASSWTGLGEQYF. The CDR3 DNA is TGTGCCAGCTCCTGGACAGGGCTGGGCGAGCAGTACTTC.